This T cell receptor (beta chain) was sequenced for a study of blood T cell repertoires in COVID-19. Study context: Material from acute and convalescent COVID-19 was sourced from the United States, Italy and Spain. T cells, B-cell-depleted T cells, or PBMCs supplied cDNA or gDNA.

Per the study methods: Nucleated cell counts were estimated from reference gene primer amplification. Sequenced by immunoSEQ multiplex PCR; TCRdb stores in-frame clones only, minus some. V and J calls and clone size are copied from that table; D and trimming were computed from the DNA. The profile shows about 170,000 clones, around 72% of them singletons. This clone was counted a single time. The source of this sequence is a woman of 80 years or more with acute or convalescent COVID-19. Sequenced sample: peripheral blood.

The CDR3 protein is CASSLIRETQYF. The CDR3 DNA sequence: TGTGCCAGCAGCCTCATCCGGGAGACCCAGTACTTC. The chain carries TRBV6-5 and TRBJ2-5; D is undetermined. This CDR3 has 12 residues. The V gene lost 6 bases and the J gene lost 5 bases, with 10 bases spanning the gap. Per germline, CDR1 MNHEY and CDR2 SVGAGI.